This is a list of T cell receptor beta chains from one sample in a study of siplizumab effects on memory and regulatory T cells. Only in-frame clones appear in the TCRdb table, and some are missing; sequencing was by immunoSEQ multiplex PCR. The table records fewer than 85,000 clones, more than 85% of them present only once. Sequences were obtained from CD8+ T cells sorted from blood. The receptor set was obtained from a human donor in good health. Each CDR3 is given with its conserved first and last residue. A D gene is named only where the DNA matches it firmly. Only some rows state a clone size, as once, few, many or a class for expanded clones.

abundance	v_gene	j_gene	d_gene	CDR3aa	CDR3nt
NA	TRBV11-2	TRBJ2-7	NA	CASSLAARAGEQYF	TGTGCCAGCAGCTTAGCGGCCAGGGCGGGGGAGCAGTACTTC
NA	TRBV6-5	TRBJ2-1	TRBD1	CASGDGQGANEQFF	TGTGCCAGCGGAGATGGACAGGGGGCGAATGAGCAGTTCTTC
NA	TRBV27	TRBJ2-7	TRBD1	CASAKLRDRGLEQYF	TGTGCCAGCGCAAAACTCCGGGACAGGGGCCTCGAGCAGTACTTC
NA	TRBV7-9	TRBJ2-7	TRBD2	CASSLLTSGRYEQYF	TGTGCCAGCAGCTTACTCACTAGCGGGAGGTACGAGCAGTACTTC
NA	TRBV19	TRBJ2-3	NA	CASSKPGRKSTDTQYF	TGTGCCAGTAGCAAACCGGGACGGAAAAGCACAGATACGCAGTATTTT
NA	TRBV25-1	TRBJ2-3	NA	CASSEGLHTDTQYF	TGTGCCAGCAGTGAAGGGCTCCACACAGATACGCAGTATTTT
NA	TRBV6-5	TRBJ2-1	NA	CASSTGRFGNEQFF	TGTGCCAGCAGTACCGGGAGATTTGGGAATGAGCAGTTCTTC
NA	TRBV27	TRBJ1-4	NA	CASSLSGGSTLFF	TGTGCCAGCAGTTTAAGTGGGGGTTCTACGCTGTTTTTT
NA	TRBV27	TRBJ2-1	TRBD1	CASSKNRGRGNEQFF	TGTGCCAGCAGTAAAAACAGGGGGCGCGGAAATGAGCAGTTCTTC
NA	TRBV14	TRBJ2-7	TRBD1	CASSQEVTGILHEQYF	TGTGCCAGCAGCCAAGAGGTGACAGGGATACTCCACGAGCAGTACTTC
once	TRBV5-1	TRBJ2-7	TRBD1	CASSSGGGTYEQYF	TGCGCCAGCAGCTCAGGGGGTGGGACCTACGAGCAGTACTTC
NA	TRBV18	TRBJ2-7	NA	CASSPRDSYEQYF	TGTGCCAGCTCACCACGTGACTCCTACGAGCAGTACTTC
few	TRBV28	TRBJ2-7	TRBD1	CASSYRGRWGEQYF	TGTGCCAGCAGTTACAGGGGGCGTTGGGGCGAGCAGTACTTC
NA	TRBV10-1	TRBJ2-7	TRBD1	CASSDTGTGLDEQYF	TGCGCCAGCAGTGATACAGGGACAGGACTGGACGAGCAGTACTTC
NA	TRBV5-6	TRBJ1-1	NA	CASSLSPPGRNTEAFF	TGTGCCAGCAGCTTGTCCCCCCCGGGACGAAACACTGAAGCTTTCTTT
NA	TRBV11-2	TRBJ2-7	TRBD1	CASSLGTGGFYEQYF	TGTGCCAGCAGCCTAGGGACAGGGGGCTTCTACGAGCAGTACTTC
NA	TRBV6-5	TRBJ2-7	NA	CASGPGSYPPEQYF	TGTGCCAGCGGCCCCGGGTCCTACCCGCCCGAGCAGTACTTC
NA	TRBV29-1	TRBJ2-7	NA	CSVGASYEQYF	TGCAGCGTTGGAGCGTCCTACGAGCAGTACTTC
NA	TRBV5-6	TRBJ2-1	NA	CASSPVAVSYNEQFF	TGTGCCAGCAGCCCGGTTGCGGTCTCCTACAATGAGCAGTTCTTC
NA	TRBV11-3	TRBJ1-2	TRBD1	CASSPDGDRSYGYTF	TGTGCCAGCAGCCCGGATGGGGACAGGTCCTATGGCTACACCTTC
NA	TRBV7-9	TRBJ2-1	NA	CASDSQGSYNEQFF	TGTGCCAGCGACAGTCAGGGCTCCTACAATGAGCAGTTCTTC
NA	TRBV6-6	TRBJ2-7	TRBD1	CASSLGTGGYEQYF	TGTGCCAGCAGTTTAGGGACAGGGGGATACGAGCAGTACTTC
NA	TRBV5-1	TRBJ2-2	TRBD2	CASSLASGIAGELFF	TGCGCCAGCAGCCTGGCTAGCGGAATTGCCGGGGAGCTGTTTTTT
NA	TRBV2	TRBJ2-1	TRBD2	CASSGTSGTAYNEQFF	TGTGCCAGCAGTGGGACTAGCGGGACCGCCTACAATGAGCAGTTCTTC
NA	TRBV19	TRBJ2-1	NA	CASSIPAAAYNEQFF	TGTGCCAGTAGTATCCCGGCGGCGGCTTACAATGAGCAGTTCTTC
NA	TRBV10-2	TRBJ2-7	TRBD2	CASSSSGRTYEQYF	TGCGCCAGCTCGTCTAGCGGGAGGACGTACGAGCAGTACTTC
once	TRBV7-9	TRBJ1-6	TRBD1	CASSSPGTGGFFSLHF	TGTGCCAGCAGCTCTCCCGGGACAGGGGGCTTCTTTTCCCTCCACTTT
NA	TRBV9	TRBJ2-2	NA	CASSVASGNTGELFF	TGTGCCAGCAGCGTAGCTTCAGGGAACACCGGGGAGCTGTTTTTT
NA	TRBV7-9	TRBJ2-7	NA	CASSTTVDGISYEQYF	TGTGCCAGCAGCACTACCGTTGACGGGATCTCCTACGAGCAGTACTTC
NA	TRBV7-9	TRBJ2-1	TRBD1	CASSLMVGQGLHNEQFF	TGTGCCAGCAGCTTAATGGTCGGACAGGGGCTACACAATGAGCAGTTCTTC
NA	TRBV19	TRBJ1-1	NA	CASNEGPSEAFF	TGTGCCAGTAATGAAGGTCCTTCTGAAGCTTTCTTT
NA	TRBV5-4	TRBJ2-5	NA	CASSLRRERGETQYF	TGTGCCAGCAGCCTGAGACGGGAGAGAGGAGAGACCCAGTACTTC
NA	TRBV19	TRBJ2-7	TRBD2	CASSASGRASGEQYF	TGTGCCAGTAGTGCTAGCGGGAGGGCCTCGGGCGAGCAGTACTTC